These 21 T cell receptor beta chains were sequenced from one sample in a study of blood T cell repertoires in COVID-19. Some clones are missing from TCRdb's copy, which holds only in-frame ones; the method was immunoSEQ multiplex PCR. The sample has about 140,000 clones, 75% to 85% seen once; the top ten hold about 4%. Sequences were obtained from peripheral blood. All receptors derive from a woman aged 80 or over with acute or convalescent COVID-19.

The gene calls are TRBV25-1 and TRBJ2-5; 11 bases match TRBD2. The V and J ends lost 6 bases and 5 bases, in that order; junction bases with no gene match: 11. Germline V gene sequence: CDR1 MGHDK, CDR2 SYGVNS. The CDR3 contains 16 residues. CDR3 amino acids: CASRHLLASGRETQYF. The CDR3 DNA sequence: TGTGCCAGCAGACACCTTTTGGCTAGCGGGAGGGAGACCCAGTACTTC.

This clone was observed a few times. Other DNA sequences in this sample translate to the same CDR3. The gene calls are TRBV4-1 and TRBJ2-5; D is undetermined. V was cut by 4 bases and J by 4 bases, with 10 bases left in between. The CDR3 loop spans 13 amino acids. Germline CDR1 MGHRA, CDR2 YSYEKL. CDR3: CASSRLAGETQYF. DNA of the CDR3: TGCGCCAGCAGCCGCCTGGCAGGAGAGACCCAGTACTTC.

The chain uses TRBV25-1 and TRBJ1-1; D gene uncertain. CDR1 and CDR2 (germline): MGHDK, SYGVNS. CDR3 length: 15 amino acids. The V gene lost 7 bases and the J gene lost 1 base, with 16 bases spanning the gap. CDR3 amino acids: CASISTRHSNTEAFF. As DNA, the CDR3 is TGTGCCAGCATTTCGACACGCCATTCGAACACTGAAGCTTTCTTT.

V and J are TRBV14 and TRBJ2-1, with D possibly TRBD1 on 6 matching bases. This CDR3 is 17 amino acids long. Germline loops: CDR1 SGHDN, CDR2 FVKESK. Trimming cost V 7 bases and J 1 base, with 20 bases left between them. The CDR3 region has the DNA TGTGCCAGCAACTCAGGGGCATGGGGGCGATCCTACAATGAGCAGTTCTTC. It is translated as CASNSGAWGRSYNEQFF. Using reference TRBV14 and TRBJ2-1 for the parts outside the CDR3, the full variable domain is EAGVTQFPSHSVIEKGQTVTLRCDPISGHDNLYWYRRVMGKEIKFLLHFVKESKQDESGMPNNRFLAERTGGTYSTLKVQPAELEDSGVYFCASNSGAWGRSYNEQFFGPGTRLTVL.

This rearrangement joins TRBV10-1 to TRBJ2-2; D uncertain. The CDR3 is made up of 14 amino acids. The V gene's germline CDR1 is WNHNN and CDR2 SYGVQD (reference sequence). V was cut by 3 bases and J by 1 base, with 6 bases left in between. The CDR3 DNA sequence: TGCGCCAGCAGTGACTTCGGGAACACCGGGGAGCTGTTTTTT. It encodes CASSDFGNTGELFF.

This clone was seen once. The chain uses TRBV7-8 and TRBJ2-7; D gene ambiguous. V gave up 3 bases and J gave up 1 base, with 7 bases separating them. This CDR3 region has 13 residues. In germline, CDR1 is SGHVS, CDR2 FQNEAQ. The CDR3 nucleotides are TGTGCCAGCAGCTTCTCCACTTCCTACGAGCAGTACTTC. The encoded protein is CASSFSTSYEQYF. The complete variable domain, with remaining parts taken from reference TRBV7-8 and TRBJ2-7, reads GAGVSQSPRYKVAKRGQDVALRCDPISGHVSLFWYQQALGQGPEFLTYFQNEAQLDKSGLPSDRFFAERPEGSVSTLKIQRTQQEDSAVYLCASSFSTSYEQYFGPGTRLTVT.

The chain combines TRBV7-8 with TRBJ1-2; possibly TRBD1 for D (5 bases). Trimming cost V 1 base and J 3 bases, with 12 bases left between them. Per the germline V gene, CDR1 is SGHVS and CDR2 is FQNEAQ. The CDR3 is 15 amino acids. The DNA of the CDR3 is TGTGCCAGCAGCTTAGTCGTACAGGCTGACTATGGCTACACCTTC. Its translation: CASSLVVQADYGYTF.

This clone was detected only a few times. The chain couples TRBV7-9 to TRBJ2-7; D is unresolved. The CDR3 has 15 amino acids. Germline V gene lookup returns CDR1 SEHNR and CDR2 FQNEAQ (reference sequence). The V end was cut by 5 bases, the J end by 5 bases, with 19 bases between. In nucleotides, the CDR3 is TGTGCCAGCAGCCCTCAGGTCGCCCTTTACGACGAGCAGTACTTC. Translating it yields CASSPQVALYDEQYF.

This chain joins TRBV9 and TRBJ2-2; D might be TRBD2 (5 bases). The V gene's germline CDR1 is SGDLS and CDR2 YYNGEE. V dropped 1 base and J dropped 2 bases, with 15 bases sitting between them. CDR3 size: 17 residues. This chain's CDR3 is CASSVTSGVANTGELFF. CDR3 sequence (DNA): TGTGCCAGCAGCGTAACCTCCGGGGTGGCCAACACCGGGGAGCTGTTTTTT.

The chain uses TRBV28 and TRBJ1-1; D not resolved. V lost 5 bases and J 9 bases, leaving 13 bases between the germline ends. Looked up from germline, CDR1 is MDHEN and CDR2 is SYDVKM. The CDR3 covers 12 residues. CDR3 sequence: CASSLLTVKAFF. The CDR3, as DNA: TGTGCCAGCAGTCTCCTCACAGTTAAAGCTTTCTTT.

The V gene is TRBV4-2, the J gene TRBJ1-2, with D possibly TRBD1 on 5 matching bases. This CDR3 region has 16 residues. Germline V gene sequence: CDR1 LGHNA, CDR2 YNFKEQ. Trimming stripped 1 base from V and 5 bases from J, with 17 bases between. The CDR3 here is CASSQALVRQNYGYTF. The CDR3 DNA reads as TGTGCCAGCAGCCAAGCTCTGGTGCGACAGAATTATGGCTACACCTTC.

The chain has TRBV4-1 and TRBJ1-5; D not certain. Trimming took 6 bases from V and 2 from J, leaving 11 bases between them. The V gene's germline CDR1 is MGHRA and CDR2 YSYEKL. The CDR3 is 14 residues long. The CDR3 DNA is TGCGCCAGCAGTCAGGTGGTCGGCAATCAGCCCCAGCATTTT. Amino acid sequence: CASSQVVGNQPQHF.

The chain is built from TRBV20-1 and TRBJ2-3, with 8 positions matching TRBD2. Germline-derived CDR1 and CDR2 are DFQATT and SNEGSKA (reference sequence). CDR3 length: 16 residues. V dropped 3 bases and J dropped 1; count of bases not matched to a gene: 9. The CDR3 loop reads CSASYLAGPRTDTQYF. CDR3 sequence (DNA): TGCAGTGCTAGTTATCTAGCGGGCCCACGCACAGATACGCAGTATTTT.

The rearrangement links TRBV6-5 to TRBJ2-2; D uncertain. CDR1 is MNHEY, CDR2 SVGAGI, per germline. This CDR3 has 14 residues. Deletions cut 5 bases from V and 7 bases from J, with 14 bases between. CDR3 protein: CASSLLGGVGELFF. The CDR3 DNA sequence: TGTGCCAGCAGTCTCCTTGGTGGAGTCGGGGAGCTGTTTTTT.

The J gene is TRBJ2-5, the V gene TRBV28; weak D call: TRBD2 (6 bases). From germline, CDR1 is MDHEN and CDR2 SYDVKM. The CDR3 covers 12 residues. Trimming took 6 bases from V and 10 from J, leaving 15 bases between them. CDR3 sequence (DNA): TGTGCCAGCAGCCAACTCTGGGAGGTCCAGTACTTC. Residues: CASSQLWEVQYF.

The J gene is TRBJ1-5, the V gene TRBV11-1, with D unresolved. V gave up 2 bases and J gave up 4 bases, with 6 bases separating them. This CDR3 contains 13 residues. Germline assignment: CDR1 SGHAT and CDR2 FQDESV (reference sequence). CDR3 region: CASSLSRNQPQHF. The CDR3 nucleotides are TGTGCCAGCAGCTTATCCAGGAATCAGCCCCAGCATTTT.

This clone came up once. V gene TRBV6-1 combines with J gene TRBJ2-7, with 11 bases lining up with TRBD2. Looked up from germline, CDR1 is MNHNS and CDR2 is SASEGT. The CDR3 spans 15 residues. With 3 bases clipped from V and 6 bases from J, the junction kept 7 bases outside the gene matches. The CDR3: CASSDLSGRASEQYF. CDR3 bases: TGTGCCAGCAGTGACCTTAGCGGGAGGGCCTCCGAGCAGTACTTC.

The chain is built from TRBV10-2 and TRBJ2-1; D not resolved. CDR3 length equals 13 residues. Germline CDR1 WSHSY, CDR2 SAAADI. V shed 2 bases and J shed 4 bases, with 6 bases lying between them. CDR3 sequence: CASSEPLYNEQFF. CDR3 sequence (DNA): TGCGCCAGCAGTGAGCCTTTATACAATGAGCAGTTCTTC.

The CDR3 coding sequence is TGCAGCGTTGGACAGGACTATGGCTACACCTTC. As protein: CSVGQDYGYTF. The rearrangement links TRBV29-1 to TRBJ1-2, with TRBD1 as a possible D gene (6 bases). The CDR3 is 11 residues long. Trimming left V 4 bases short and J 3 bases short, with 6 bases between. Germline V gene data show CDR1 as SQVTM and CDR2 as ANQGSEA.

This chain connects TRBV28 to TRBJ2-7; 11 nucleotides line up with TRBD2. Unmatched junction bases numbered 16, after V lost 5 bases and J lost 1 base. There are 19 residues in the CDR3. Germline V gene sequence: CDR1 MDHEN, CDR2 SYDVKM. CDR3: CASSPTRLAGRGRSYEQYF. CDR3 nucleotide sequence: TGTGCCAGCAGTCCTACGAGACTAGCGGGGAGAGGGAGGTCCTACGAGCAGTACTTC. The whole variable domain, filled in from reference TRBV28 and TRBJ2-7, reads DVKVTQSSRYLVKRTGEKVFLECVQDMDHENMFWYRQDPGLGLRLIYFSYDVKMKEKGDIPEGYSVSREKKERFSLILESASTNQTSMYLCASSPTRLAGRGRSYEQYFGPGTRLTVT.

This rearrangement joins TRBV19 to TRBJ2-2, with a tentative D call TRBD2 (5 bases). The CDR3 extends over 15 amino acids. Germline V gene lookup returns CDR1 LNHDA and CDR2 SQIVND (reference sequence). The V gene lost 3 bases and the J gene lost 5 bases, with 13 bases spanning the gap. In DNA, the CDR3 is TGTGCCAGTAGTATTACTAGTGCCCCGACCGGGGAGCTGTTTTTT. It translates to CASSITSAPTGELFF.